The T cell receptor beta chain under discussion was sequenced for a study of tumor-infiltrating lymphocytes in primary liver carcinoma. Study-wide context: The patients, men and women alike, were aged 30 to 69 years. The study obtained roughly 3.5 to 7.13 million productive TCRbeta reads per sample, similar across tissue types. Study outcomes and limitations: There were only about 7.5-24% of top clones found in all five tumor regions. Blood fell significantly below tumors in its top-250-clone fraction (p = 0.039).

From 400 to 550 ng total RNA, TCR beta cDNA was generated with a primer in the constant region. ARM-PCR was slightly modified, and three nested multiplex PCR rounds with it gave rise to the TCR beta libraries. TRBV1-TRBV30 forward primers and a C-beta reverse primer were used in the first two PCR rounds, which each ran for 10 cycles. A single record per CDR3 protein comes from TCRdb applying MiXCR to the multiplex PCR reads. The data hold some 51,000 distinct CDR3 sequences, with around three quarters observed a single time. Germline V gene lookup returns CDR1 SGHAT and CDR2 FQNNGV. The CDR3 is 16 residues long. Concerning this clonotype itself: As yet, its antigen is unknown. The junction departs from the called germline gene at one end, perhaps through a read error.

The approximately 20-31 mg bulk tissue piece was not sorted before simultaneous RNA and DNA extraction. The sequence came from a man aged 35 to 55 with primary liver carcinoma and hepatitis B virus infection. The sequencing input was liver tumor tissue from sampling region 3. Indicated subset: tumor region T3, left-lateral pole. V is TRBV11-2 and J is TRBJ2-1; TRBD2 aligns across 9 bases. The chain's CDR3 is CTCRSRPSGRIYERFF. For the CDR3, the DNA is TGTACCTGCAGGTCGCGCCCCAGCGGGAGGATCTATGAGCGGTTCTTC.